The 23 T cell receptor beta chains listed next were all sequenced from one sample in a study of blood T cell repertoires in COVID-19. Data came from immunoSEQ multiplex PCR; TCRdb stores just in-frame clones and leaves some out. Of about 160,000 clones listed, approximately 91% are singletons. Sequencing used peripheral blood. The receptors shown here come from a man younger than 30 with acute or convalescent COVID-19.

The chain links TRBV4-1 to TRBJ1-1; the match to TRBD1 covers 10 bases. The CDR3 consists of 14 residues. The V gene's germline CDR1 is MGHRA and CDR2 YSYEKL. V was clipped by 4 bases and J by 3 bases; unmatched bases: 2. The CDR3 bases are TGCGCCAGCAGCCCCGGGACAGGGGACACTGAAGCTTTCTTT. Protein product: CASSPGTGDTEAFF.

This clone was recorded only once. The chain joins TRBV18 to TRBJ1-1; 8 bases map to TRBD1. Losses at the gene ends were 4 bases for V and 4 bases for J; bases not matched to a gene: 8. CDR3 length equals 15 residues. Germline CDR1 and CDR2: KGHSH and LQKENI. CDR3 in amino acids: CASSLDREESTEAFF. The DNA of the CDR3 is TGTGCCAGCTCACTGGACAGGGAGGAGAGCACTGAAGCTTTCTTT. The variable domain in full, with the rest retrieved from reference TRBV18 and TRBJ1-1, is NAGVMQNPRHLVRRRGQEARLRCSPMKGHSHVYWYRQLPEEGLKFMVYLQKENIIDESGMPKERFSAEFPKEGPSILRIQQVVRGDSAAYFCASSLDREESTEAFFGQGTRLTVV.

The chain has TRBV6-4 and TRBJ1-5, with D hard to call. The germline V and J ends were trimmed by 5 bases and 4 bases, with 9 bases remaining between them. Germline assignment: CDR1 MRHNA and CDR2 SNTAGT. This CDR3 region has 13 residues. The CDR3: CASSRQANQPQHF. In DNA form, the CDR3 reads TGTGCCAGCAGTCGGCAGGCGAATCAGCCCCAGCATTTT.

The chain uses TRBV5-1 and TRBJ2-1; 12 nucleotides line up with TRBD2. Germline assignment: CDR1 SGHRS and CDR2 YFSETQ. The CDR3 consists of 16 residues. J was trimmed by 3 bases and V by 2 bases; bases with no gene match: 3. This CDR3 reads CASSLLAGGNYNEQFF. CDR3 DNA: TGCGCCAGCAGCTTACTAGCGGGAGGAAACTACAATGAGCAGTTCTTC.

The chain combines TRBV19 with TRBJ1-3; TRBD1 might be the D (6 bases). V lost 9 bases and J 4 bases, leaving 10 bases between the germline ends. Germline-derived CDR1 and CDR2 are LNHDA and SQIVND (reference sequence). The CDR3 consists of 12 residues. The CDR3: CASRTAGNTIYF. The CDR3 DNA is TGTGCCAGCAGGACAGCCGGAAACACCATATATTTT.

This chain links TRBV30 with TRBJ2-1; 9 bases agree with TRBD1. The germline CDR1 and CDR2 sequences are GTSNPN and SVGIG (reference sequence). CDR3 length equals 13 residues. V trimming: 8 bases; J trimming: 4 bases; junction bases outside the gene matches: 6. CDR3 sequence: CARTDRGYNEQFF. The CDR3 DNA follows: TGTGCCCGAACGGACAGGGGATACAATGAGCAGTTCTTC.

This clone was recorded once. The chain joins TRBV25-1 to TRBJ1-4; D is uncertain. CDR1 and CDR2 (germline): MGHDK, SYGVNS. CDR3 length: 14 residues. Trimming took off 7 bases at V and 7 bases at J, with 16 bases between the two ends. The CDR3 sequence: CASTKGSGAEKLFF. For the CDR3, the DNA is TGTGCCAGCACTAAAGGATCGGGAGCTGAAAAACTGTTTTTT.

The genes are TRBV30 and TRBJ1-6, with D tentatively TRBD1 (6 bases). The CDR3 consists of 15 residues. V was clipped by 1 base and J by 4 bases, with 11 bases between them. The germline CDR1 and CDR2 sequences are GTSNPN and SVGIG (reference sequence). This CDR3 is CAWSASRGYNSPLHF. CDR3 in DNA: TGTGCCTGGAGTGCAAGCAGGGGTTATAATTCACCCCTCCACTTT.

The genes are TRBV4-2 and TRBJ1-1; D is undetermined. The CDR3 loop spans 13 amino acids. CDR1 and CDR2 from the germline V gene are LGHNA and YNFKEQ. The V end lost 1 base, the J end lost 1 base, and 4 bases lay between the germline ends. The chain's CDR3 is CASSQVRNTEAFF. The CDR3 DNA follows: TGTGCCAGCAGCCAAGTGAGGAACACTGAAGCTTTCTTT.

The genes are TRBV5-1 and TRBJ2-5, with 8 positions matching TRBD2. Germline CDR1 is SGHRS and CDR2 is YFSETQ. Trimming took 0 bases from V and 1 from J; bases not matched to a gene: 5. This CDR3 is 16 amino acids long. CDR3 coding DNA: TGCGCCAGCAGCTTGGGCCCTCGGGGGGGCCAAGAGACCCAGTACTTC. Amino acid sequence: CASSLGPRGGQETQYF.

The rearrangement joins TRBV13 to TRBJ2-6, with TRBD2 identical over 9 bases. The CDR3 totals 19 residues. V shed 2 bases and J 0 bases; nucleotides not matched to a gene: 8. Germline V gives CDR1 PRHDT, CDR2 FYEKMQ (reference sequence). CDR3 sequence (DNA): TGTGCCAGCAGCTTAAACCCTGGACTAGCGTACTCTGGGGCCAACGTCCTGACTTTC. Encoded protein: CASSLNPGLAYSGANVLTF.

The J gene is TRBJ2-7, the V gene TRBV11-2; no clear D gene. The CDR3 sequence is 14 residues long. The ends were cut back, 1 base at V and 5 bases at J, with 12 bases in the middle. CDR1 and CDR2 from the germline V gene are SGHAT and FQNNGV. The CDR3: CASSLVRSRNEQYF. CDR3 in DNA: TGTGCCAGCAGCTTAGTAAGGAGTCGGAACGAGCAGTACTTC.

This clone has a single count. The chain employs TRBV27 and TRBJ2-1; D gene uncertain. V lost 7 bases to trimming and J lost 0 bases, with 22 bases between them. The germline gives CDR1 MNHEY, CDR2 SMNVEV (reference sequence). The CDR3 contains 18 residues. CDR3 amino acids: CASTTFLRRISSYNEQFF. The CDR3 DNA follows: TGTGCCAGCACCACTTTTTTGAGGCGTATAAGCTCCTACAATGAGCAGTTCTTC.

This clone has only a few counts. V usage is TRBV6-1 and J usage is TRBJ2-1, with 10 bases matching TRBD1. Germline trimming cut 4 bases from V and 4 bases from J; bases unmatched to any gene: 10. CDR3 size: 17 residues. The germline V gene encodes CDR1 MNHNS and CDR2 SASEGT. CDR3 protein: CASSALSGTGVYNEQFF. The DNA of the CDR3 is TGTGCCAGCAGTGCCCTGTCCGGGACAGGGGTTTACAATGAGCAGTTCTTC.

V is TRBV12-3 or TRBV12-4 and J is TRBJ2-5; D remains ambiguous. This CDR3 spans 13 amino acids. Trimming removed 3 bases from V and 5 bases from J, with 10 bases in between. The DNA of the CDR3 is TGTGCCAGCAGTTTCCACTTTTCTGAGACCCAGTACTTC. It is translated as CASSFHFSETQYF.

This clone was seen more than once but under ten times. This rearrangement joins TRBV14 to TRBJ1-2, with TRBD1 as a possible D gene (6 bases). CDR3 size: 16 residues. V lost 2 bases and J 4 bases, leaving 17 bases between the germline ends. Per germline, CDR1 SGHDN and CDR2 FVKESK. The CDR3 protein is CASSQRTAQGSYGYTF. The CDR3 DNA reads as TGTGCCAGCAGCCAACGTACCGCACAGGGATCCTATGGCTACACCTTC.

The V and J genes are TRBV5-1 and TRBJ2-7, with 14 nucleotides matching TRBD2. CDR1 is SGHRS and CDR2 is YFSETQ in the germline V gene. Unmatched junction bases numbered 6, after V lost 0 bases and J lost 7 bases. CDR3 size: 16 residues. Here the CDR3 reads CASSLGRLAGGLEQYF. CDR3 DNA: TGCGCCAGCAGCTTGGGGCGACTAGCGGGGGGGCTAGAGCAGTACTTC.

CDR3 sequence: CASRVTLSTDTQYF. CDR3 sequence (DNA): TGTGCCAGCAGGGTGACACTCAGCACAGATACGCAGTATTTT. The rearrangement links TRBV27 to TRBJ2-3; no firm D call. Deletions cut 6 bases from V and 0 bases from J, with 10 bases between. CDR3 length: 14 residues. CDR1 is MNHEY and CDR2 is SMNVEV in the germline V gene (reference sequence).

The chain uses TRBV5-1 and TRBJ2-5; 7 nucleotides align to TRBD1. Germline V CDR1 and CDR2: SGHRS, YFSETQ. This CDR3 is built from 16 residues. V shed 4 bases and J 4 bases; nucleotides not matched to a gene: 13. The CDR3 loop reads CASSPKQGFARETQYF. CDR3 nucleotides: TGCGCCAGCAGCCCGAAACAGGGGTTCGCGCGAGAGACCCAGTACTTC.

The rearrangement joins TRBV30 to TRBJ1-4; perhaps TRBD1 as D (5 bases). The CDR3 has 13 amino acids. Germline assignment: CDR1 GTSNPN and CDR2 SVGIG (reference sequence). V gave up 0 bases and J gave up 5 bases, with 7 bases separating them. The CDR3, as DNA: TGTGCCTGGAGTGTACGACAGAATGAAAAACTGTTTTTT. Translation gives CAWSVRQNEKLFF.

In DNA form, the CDR3 reads TGTGCCAGCAAAGAAGGGACAGGGACTGACTATGGCTACACCTTC. Encoded protein: CASKEGTGTDYGYTF. V gene TRBV2 combines with J gene TRBJ1-2; 9 nucleotides align to TRBD1. Germline V gene sequence: CDR1 SNHLY, CDR2 FYNNEI. This CDR3 comprises 15 residues. J gave up 3 bases and V 7 bases, and 9 bases lay outside the gene matches.

The chain recombines TRBV5-6 with TRBJ1-4; D is ambiguous. This CDR3 spans 15 amino acids. Trimming took off 6 bases at V and 0 bases at J, with 12 bases between the two ends. The germline V gene has CDR1 SGHDT and CDR2 YYEEEE. The CDR3 region has the DNA TGTGCCAGCACCACCCCGGGAGCAACTAATGAAAAACTGTTTTTT. Encoded protein: CASTTPGATNEKLFF. Using reference TRBV5-6 and TRBJ1-4 for the parts outside the CDR3, the full variable domain is DAGVTQSPTHLIKTRGQQVTLRCSPKSGHDTVSWYQQALGQGPQFIFQYYEEEERQRGNFPDRFSGHQFPNYSSELNVNALLLGDSALYLCASTTPGATNEKLFFGSGTQLSVL.

This clone was observed a handful of times. J is TRBJ1-2 and V is TRBV5-1, with 10 bases lining up with TRBD1. The germline V gene encodes CDR1 SGHRS and CDR2 YFSETQ. The CDR3 extends over 15 amino acids. V was clipped by 4 bases and J by 4 bases; unmatched bases: 7. The DNA of the CDR3 is TGCGCCAGCAGCGGGACAGGGGCGGTTTCCTATGGCTACACCTTC. This encodes CASSGTGAVSYGYTF.